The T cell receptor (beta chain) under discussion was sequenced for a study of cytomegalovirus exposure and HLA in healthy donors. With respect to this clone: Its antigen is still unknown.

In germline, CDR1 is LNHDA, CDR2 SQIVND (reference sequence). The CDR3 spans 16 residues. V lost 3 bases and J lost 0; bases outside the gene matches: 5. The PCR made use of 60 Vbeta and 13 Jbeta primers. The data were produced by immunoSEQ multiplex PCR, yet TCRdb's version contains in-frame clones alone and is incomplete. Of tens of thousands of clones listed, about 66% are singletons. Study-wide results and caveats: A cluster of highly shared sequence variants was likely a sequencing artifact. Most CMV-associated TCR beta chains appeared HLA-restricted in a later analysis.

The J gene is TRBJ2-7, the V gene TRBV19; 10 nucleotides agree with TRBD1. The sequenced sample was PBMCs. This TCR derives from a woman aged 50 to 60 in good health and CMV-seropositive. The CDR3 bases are TGTGCCAGTAGTATGGGGACAGGGGTCTCCTCCTACGAGCAGTACTTC. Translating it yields CASSMGTGVSSYEQYF.